These 5 T cell receptor beta chains were sequenced from one sample in a study of blood T cell repertoires in COVID-19. Sequencing used immunoSEQ multiplex PCR; TCRdb keeps in-frame clones, though not all of them. The sample lists tens of thousands of clones, 82% seen once, with about an eighth in the top ten. The specimen was peripheral blood. These receptors were collected from a woman older than 75 with acute or convalescent COVID-19.

Of note for this clone: Other DNA sequences from this sample encode an identical CDR3 as well. The genes are TRBV5-1 and TRBJ2-2; the match to TRBD1 covers 7 bases. This CDR3 comprises 15 residues. Germline trimming cut 0 bases from V and 3 bases from J; bases unmatched to any gene: 2. Germline values: CDR1 SGHRS, CDR2 YFSETQ. The CDR3 coding sequence is TGCGCCAGCAGCTTGGTAGGGGGCGACACCGGGGAGCTGTTTTTT. Its protein is CASSLVGGDTGELFF.

V usage is TRBV14 and J usage is TRBJ2-3, with 11 bases identical to TRBD1. J gave up 6 bases and V 4 bases, and 3 bases lay outside the gene matches. Looked up from germline, CDR1 is SGHDN and CDR2 is FVKESK. The length of the CDR3 is 14 residues. The CDR3 bases are TGTGCCAGCAGCCGGACAGGGGGCTGGGATACGCAGTATTTT. It translates to CASSRTGGWDTQYF.

The J gene is TRBJ2-1, the V gene TRBV5-1; 10 bases align to TRBD2. The V gene end was trimmed by 4 bases and the J gene end by 7 bases; junction bases not matched to a gene: 20. This CDR3 has 19 amino acids. Germline values: CDR1 SGHRS, CDR2 YFSETQ. The DNA for the CDR3 is TGCGCCAGCAGCATTGGGGGACTAGCGTTACCCCCCCGGTGGAATGAGCAGTTCTTC. Translating it yields CASSIGGLALPPRWNEQFF.

The rearrangement joins TRBV25-1 to TRBJ2-5, with TRBD2 as a possible D gene (6 bases). Germline V gene sequence: CDR1 MGHDK, CDR2 SYGVNS. The CDR3 has 15 residues. V was trimmed by 3 bases and J by 2 bases, leaving 13 bases between them. CDR3 sequence: CASSDPGRGQETQYF. The CDR3 bases are TGTGCCAGCAGTGATCCTGGACGGGGGCAAGAGACCCAGTACTTC.

This clone appeared a few times. This rearrangement joins TRBV6-2 or TRBV6-3 to TRBJ1-1; D perhaps matches TRBD1 (6 bases). CDR3 length equals 15 residues. Germline V CDR1 and CDR2: MNHEY, SVGEGT. With 4 bases removed from V and 4 bases from J, the gap between germline ends came to 16 bases. In DNA, the CDR3 is TGTGCCAGCAGTTTCTTACGGGGGGCCGGCACTGAAGCTTTCTTT. It yields the protein CASSFLRGAGTEAFF.